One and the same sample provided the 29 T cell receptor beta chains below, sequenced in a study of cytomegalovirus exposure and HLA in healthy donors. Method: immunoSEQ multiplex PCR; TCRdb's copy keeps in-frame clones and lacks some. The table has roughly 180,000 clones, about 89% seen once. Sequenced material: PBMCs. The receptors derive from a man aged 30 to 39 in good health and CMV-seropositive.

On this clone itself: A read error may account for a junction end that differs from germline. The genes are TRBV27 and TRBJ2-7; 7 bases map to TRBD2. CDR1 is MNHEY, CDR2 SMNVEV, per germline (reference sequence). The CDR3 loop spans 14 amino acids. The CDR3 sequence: CASTLSSGSYEQYF. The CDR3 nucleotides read TGTGCCAGCACTTTATCTAGCGGTTCCTACGAGCAGTACTTC.

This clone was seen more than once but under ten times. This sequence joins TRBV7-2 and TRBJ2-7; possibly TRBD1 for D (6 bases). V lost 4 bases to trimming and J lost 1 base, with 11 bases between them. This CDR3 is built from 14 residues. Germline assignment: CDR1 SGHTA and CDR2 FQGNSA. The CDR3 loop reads CASSSWTASYEQYF. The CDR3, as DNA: TGTGCCAGCAGCTCATGGACAGCTTCCTACGAGCAGTACTTC.

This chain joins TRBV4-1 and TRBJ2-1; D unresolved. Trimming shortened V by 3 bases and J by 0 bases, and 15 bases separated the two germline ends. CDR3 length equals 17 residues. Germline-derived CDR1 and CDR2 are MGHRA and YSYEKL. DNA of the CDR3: TGCGCCAGCAGCCAGGCTCTTACAGCCGCCTCCTACAATGAGCAGTTCTTC. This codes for CASSQALTAASYNEQFF.

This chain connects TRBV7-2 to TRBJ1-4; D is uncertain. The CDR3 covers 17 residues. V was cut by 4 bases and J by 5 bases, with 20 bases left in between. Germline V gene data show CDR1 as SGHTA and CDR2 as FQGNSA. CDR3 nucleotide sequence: TGTGCCAGCAGCTCTACGGCCTCGGTTGGTCGAAATGAAAAACTGTTTTTT. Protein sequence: CASSSTASVGRNEKLFF.

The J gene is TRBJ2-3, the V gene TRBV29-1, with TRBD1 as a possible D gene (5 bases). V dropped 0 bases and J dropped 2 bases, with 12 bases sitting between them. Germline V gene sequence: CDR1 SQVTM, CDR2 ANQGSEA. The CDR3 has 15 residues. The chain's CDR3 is CSVEDSQGNTDTQYF. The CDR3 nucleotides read TGCAGCGTTGAAGATTCCCAGGGAAACACAGATACGCAGTATTTT.

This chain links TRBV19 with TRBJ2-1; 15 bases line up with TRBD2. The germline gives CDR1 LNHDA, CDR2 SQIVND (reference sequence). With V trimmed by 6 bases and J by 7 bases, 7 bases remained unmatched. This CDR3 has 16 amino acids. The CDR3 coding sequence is TGTGCCAGTAGCCCAAGAGGGACTAGCGGGAGGAATGAGCAGTTCTTC. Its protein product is CASSPRGTSGRNEQFF.

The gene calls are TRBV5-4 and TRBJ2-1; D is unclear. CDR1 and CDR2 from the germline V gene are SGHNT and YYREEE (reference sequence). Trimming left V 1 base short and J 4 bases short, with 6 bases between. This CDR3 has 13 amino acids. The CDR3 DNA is TGTGCCAGCAGCTTGTTTGGGTACAATGAGCAGTTCTTC. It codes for CASSLFGYNEQFF.

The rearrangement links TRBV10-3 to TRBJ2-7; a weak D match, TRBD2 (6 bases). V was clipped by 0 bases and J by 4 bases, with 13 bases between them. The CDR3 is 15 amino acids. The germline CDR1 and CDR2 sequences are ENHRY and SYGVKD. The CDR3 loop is CAISESSGSEYEQYF. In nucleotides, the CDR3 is TGTGCCATCAGTGAGTCTTCCGGGAGCGAGTACGAGCAGTACTTC.

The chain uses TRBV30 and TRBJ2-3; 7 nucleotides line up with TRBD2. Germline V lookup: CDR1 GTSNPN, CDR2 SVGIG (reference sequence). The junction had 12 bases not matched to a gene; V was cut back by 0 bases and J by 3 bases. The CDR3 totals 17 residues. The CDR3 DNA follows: TGTGCCTGGAGTGTGGGGAGGGTTGTGGGGTCGACAGATACGCAGTATTTT. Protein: CAWSVGRVVGSTDTQYF.

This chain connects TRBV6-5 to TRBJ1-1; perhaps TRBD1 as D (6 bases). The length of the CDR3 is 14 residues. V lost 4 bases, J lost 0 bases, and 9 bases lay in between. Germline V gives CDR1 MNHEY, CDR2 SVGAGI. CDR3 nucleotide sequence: TGTGCCAGCAGTTTCAGGGGCCTGAACACTGAAGCTTTCTTT. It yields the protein CASSFRGLNTEAFF.

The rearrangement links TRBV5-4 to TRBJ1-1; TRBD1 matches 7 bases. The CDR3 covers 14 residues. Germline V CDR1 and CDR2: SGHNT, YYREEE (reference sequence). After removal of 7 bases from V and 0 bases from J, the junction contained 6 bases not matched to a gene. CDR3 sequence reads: CASARGGMNTEAFF. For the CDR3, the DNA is TGTGCCAGCGCAAGAGGGGGCATGAACACTGAAGCTTTCTTT.

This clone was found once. The CDR3 reads CASRRTSGDTQYF. CDR3 DNA: TGTGCCAGCAGGCGGACTAGCGGGGATACGCAGTATTTT. The chain employs TRBV28 and TRBJ2-3; 11 bases line up with TRBD2. CDR3 length: 13 residues. Germline trimming cut 6 bases from V and 6 bases from J; bases unmatched to any gene: 2. Germline V gives CDR1 MDHEN, CDR2 SYDVKM.

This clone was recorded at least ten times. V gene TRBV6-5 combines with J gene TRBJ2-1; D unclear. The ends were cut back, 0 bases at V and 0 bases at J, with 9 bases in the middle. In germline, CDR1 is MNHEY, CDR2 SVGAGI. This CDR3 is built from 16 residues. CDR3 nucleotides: TGTGCCAGCAGTTACTCGGAAGAGAGCTCCTACAATGAGCAGTTCTTC. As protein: CASSYSEESSYNEQFF.

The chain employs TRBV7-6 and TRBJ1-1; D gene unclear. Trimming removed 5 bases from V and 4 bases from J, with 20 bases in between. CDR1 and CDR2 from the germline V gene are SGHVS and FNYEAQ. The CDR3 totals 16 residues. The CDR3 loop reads CASSDEAAIRGTEAFF. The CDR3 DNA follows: TGTGCCAGCAGCGATGAGGCCGCGATCAGAGGCACTGAAGCTTTCTTT.

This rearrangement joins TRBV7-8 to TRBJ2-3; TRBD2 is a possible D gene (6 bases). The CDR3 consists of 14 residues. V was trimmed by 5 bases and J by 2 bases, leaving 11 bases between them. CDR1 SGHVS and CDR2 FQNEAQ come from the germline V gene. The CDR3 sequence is CASSPWDSTDTQYF. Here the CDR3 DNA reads TGTGCCAGCAGCCCATGGGACTCCACAGATACGCAGTATTTT.

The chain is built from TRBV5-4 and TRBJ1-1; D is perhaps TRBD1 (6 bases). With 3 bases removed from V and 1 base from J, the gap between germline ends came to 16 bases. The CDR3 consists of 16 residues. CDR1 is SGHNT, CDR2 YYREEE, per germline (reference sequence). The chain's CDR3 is CASSSPKGGANTEAFF. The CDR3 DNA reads TGTGCCAGCAGCTCCCCCAAGGGGGGCGCGAACACTGAAGCTTTCTTT.

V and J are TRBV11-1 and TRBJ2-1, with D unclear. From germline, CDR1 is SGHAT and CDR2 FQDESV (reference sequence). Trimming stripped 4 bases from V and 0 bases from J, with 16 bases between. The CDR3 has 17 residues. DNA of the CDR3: TGTGCCAGCAGCTCCCTTTCTGACCCAAGCTCCTACAATGAGCAGTTCTTC. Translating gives CASSSLSDPSSYNEQFF.

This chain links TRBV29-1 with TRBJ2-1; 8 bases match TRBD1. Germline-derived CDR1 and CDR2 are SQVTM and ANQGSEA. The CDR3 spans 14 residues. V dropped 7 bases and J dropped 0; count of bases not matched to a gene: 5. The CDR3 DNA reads TGCAGCGCCCAGGGGGCTGGCTCCTACAATGAGCAGTTCTTC. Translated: CSAQGAGSYNEQFF.

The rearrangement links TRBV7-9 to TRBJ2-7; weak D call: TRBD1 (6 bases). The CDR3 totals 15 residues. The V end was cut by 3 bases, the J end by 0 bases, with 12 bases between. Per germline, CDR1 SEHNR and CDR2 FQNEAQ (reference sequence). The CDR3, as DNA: TGTGCCAGCAGCTTCGGCAGGGGCCTCTCCTACGAGCAGTACTTC. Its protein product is CASSFGRGLSYEQYF.

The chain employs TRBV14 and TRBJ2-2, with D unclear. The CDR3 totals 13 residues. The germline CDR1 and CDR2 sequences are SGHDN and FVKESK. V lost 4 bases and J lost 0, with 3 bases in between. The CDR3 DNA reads TGTGCCAGCAGCCTTTCGAACACCGGGGAGCTGTTTTTT. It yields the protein CASSLSNTGELFF.

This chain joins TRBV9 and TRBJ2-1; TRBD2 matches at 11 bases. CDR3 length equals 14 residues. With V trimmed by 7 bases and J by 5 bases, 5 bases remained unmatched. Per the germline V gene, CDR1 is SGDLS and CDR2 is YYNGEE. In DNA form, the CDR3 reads TGTGCCAGCCAAGGGACTAGCGGCCACAATGAGCAGTTCTTC. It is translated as CASQGTSGHNEQFF.

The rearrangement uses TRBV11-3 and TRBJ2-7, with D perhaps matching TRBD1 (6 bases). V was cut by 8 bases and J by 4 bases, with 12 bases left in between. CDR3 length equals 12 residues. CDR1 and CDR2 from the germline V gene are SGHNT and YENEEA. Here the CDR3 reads CASGSTGYEQYF. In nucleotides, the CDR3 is TGTGCCAGCGGGTCGACAGGTTACGAGCAGTACTTC.

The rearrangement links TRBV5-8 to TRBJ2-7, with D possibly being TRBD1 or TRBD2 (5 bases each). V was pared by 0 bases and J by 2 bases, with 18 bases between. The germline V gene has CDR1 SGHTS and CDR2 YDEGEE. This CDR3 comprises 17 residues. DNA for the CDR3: TGTGCCAGCAGCTTGGAGCAGAGGGGAACGAATGCCTACGAGCAGTACTTC. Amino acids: CASSLEQRGTNAYEQYF.

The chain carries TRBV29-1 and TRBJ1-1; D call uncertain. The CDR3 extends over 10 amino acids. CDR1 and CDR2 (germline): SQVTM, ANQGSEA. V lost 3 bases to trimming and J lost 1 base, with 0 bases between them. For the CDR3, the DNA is TGCAGCGTTGAGAACACTGAAGCTTTCTTT. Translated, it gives CSVENTEAFF.

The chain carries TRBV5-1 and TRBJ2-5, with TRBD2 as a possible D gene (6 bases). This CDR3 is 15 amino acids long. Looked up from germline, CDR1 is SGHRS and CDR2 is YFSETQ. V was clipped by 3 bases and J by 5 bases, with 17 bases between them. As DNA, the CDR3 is TGCGCCAGCAGCTCGCCAGACGGAGGGGTGGAGACCCAGTACTTC. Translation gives CASSSPDGGVETQYF.

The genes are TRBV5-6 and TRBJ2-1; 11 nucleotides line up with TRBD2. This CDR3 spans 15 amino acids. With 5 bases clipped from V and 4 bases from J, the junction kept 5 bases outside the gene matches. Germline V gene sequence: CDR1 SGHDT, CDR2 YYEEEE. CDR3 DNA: TGTGCCAGCAGACTGGGACTAGCGGCTTACAATGAGCAGTTCTTC. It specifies CASRLGLAAYNEQFF.

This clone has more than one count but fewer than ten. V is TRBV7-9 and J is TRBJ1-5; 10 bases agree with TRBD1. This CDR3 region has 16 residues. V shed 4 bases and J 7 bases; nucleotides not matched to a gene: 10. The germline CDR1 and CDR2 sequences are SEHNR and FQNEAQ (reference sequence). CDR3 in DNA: TGTGCCAGCAGCTATAGTTGGGGGACAGGGGCACAGCCCCAGCATTTT. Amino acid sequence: CASSYSWGTGAQPQHF.

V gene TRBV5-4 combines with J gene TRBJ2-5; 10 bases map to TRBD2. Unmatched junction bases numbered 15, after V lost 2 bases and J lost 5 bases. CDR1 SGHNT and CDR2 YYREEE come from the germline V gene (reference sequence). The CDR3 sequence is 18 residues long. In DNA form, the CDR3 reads TGTGCCAGCAGCTTTGGCCAGGGGGCCTCTAGCGGGAGTGAGACCCAGTACTTC. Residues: CASSFGQGASSGSETQYF.

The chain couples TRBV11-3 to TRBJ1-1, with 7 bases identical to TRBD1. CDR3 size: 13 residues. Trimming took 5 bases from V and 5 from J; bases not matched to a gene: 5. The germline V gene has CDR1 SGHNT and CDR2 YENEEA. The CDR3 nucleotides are TGTGCCAGCAGCCGACAGGGTCTTACTGAAGCTTTCTTT. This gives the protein CASSRQGLTEAFF.